The 30 T cell receptor beta chains presented below share a single source sample, sequenced in a study of low-dose radiotherapy and immunotherapy resistance in tumors. Indicated time point: before trial treatment. Primers used for first-strand cDNA, a TRAV- and TRBV-specific set, covered both alpha and beta chains. Both a constant-region primer and a V-primer adapter served to amplify TCRs across roughly 20 PCR cycles. TCRdb re-analysed the reads in MiXCR, keeping a single row per CDR3 protein. The data hold tens of thousands of distinct CDR3 sequences, with approximately 25% observed a single time. The source material was PBMCs, sampled before treatment. These receptors all come from a male donor with prostate cancer.

Concerning this clonotype: It is likely a read error: a sequence one base away is far more abundant. Since no conserved phenylalanine or tryptophan closes the CDR3, a read error is the likely cause. The chain recombines TRBV3-1 with TRBJ2-5, with 9 bases lining up with TRBD1. The CDR3 runs 14 residues. V trimming: 6 bases; J trimming: 5 bases; junction bases outside the gene matches: 7. CDR1 LGHDT and CDR2 YNNKEL come from the germline V gene (reference sequence). CDR3 coding DNA: TGTGCCAGCAGGGGGACAGGGCTCGGCGAGACCCAGTACGTC. Its protein is CASRGTGLGETQYV.

The CDR3 nucleotides are TGTGCCAGCAGCACCTTCCACGGGTCCCCCCAGCATTTT. Translated: CASSTFHGSPQHF. The chain couples TRBV7-6 to TRBJ1-5; D is unclear. The ends were cut back, 5 bases at V and 10 bases at J, with 15 bases in the middle. The germline V gene encodes CDR1 SGHVS and CDR2 FNYEAQ. This CDR3 region has 13 residues.

This clonotype was picked up many times. The rearrangement uses TRBV5-1 and TRBJ1-2, with D tentatively TRBD1 (6 bases). Trimming cost V 7 bases and J 5 bases, with 18 bases left between them. This CDR3 has 14 amino acids. Germline CDR1 SGHRS, CDR2 YFSETQ. The CDR3 nucleotides are TGCGCCAGCGCCGAGGGGGGGACAACTTATGGCTACACCTTC. Translated: CASAEGGTTYGYTF.

V usage is TRBV28 and J usage is TRBJ2-5; tentative D call: TRBD2 (6 bases). Germline CDR1 is MDHEN and CDR2 is SYDVKM. The CDR3 is made up of 13 amino acids. V lost 6 bases to trimming and J lost 5 bases, with 13 bases between them. CDR3 nucleotide sequence: TGTGCCAGCAGCCGCAGGGACTGGGAGACCCAGTACTTC. Protein sequence: CASSRRDWETQYF.

This clonotype was detected ten times or more. V usage is TRBV7-7 and J usage is TRBJ2-2, with D unresolved. The germline V gene has CDR1 SSHAT and CDR2 FNYEAQ (reference sequence). The CDR3 has 12 residues. Trimming left V 3 bases short and J 4 bases short, with 3 bases between. CDR3 region: CASSFSTGELFF. DNA of the CDR3: TGTGCCAGCAGCTTCTCCACCGGGGAGCTGTTTTTT.

V and J are TRBV27 and TRBJ2-1; TRBD1 aligns across 7 bases. J gave up 10 bases and V 6 bases, and 9 bases lay outside the gene matches. The CDR3 totals 13 residues. Germline V gives CDR1 MNHEY, CDR2 SMNVEV (reference sequence). The CDR3 spells CASRDRISYEQFF. CDR3 bases: TGTGCCAGCAGGGACAGGATCTCCTACGAGCAGTTCTTC.

This clonotype has a count of ten or more. This rearrangement joins TRBV6-5 to TRBJ1-2, with 7 bases lining up with TRBD1. CDR1 and CDR2 from the germline V gene are MNHEY and SVGAGI. J gave up 8 bases and V 8 bases, and 14 bases lay outside the gene matches. This CDR3 is 14 amino acids long. The CDR3 DNA follows: TGTGCCAGCGGCCGAGACAGGGCTCCTGAAGGCTACACCTTC. It is translated as CASGRDRAPEGYTF.

This clonotype was seen many times. This chain links TRBV24-1 with TRBJ2-1, with D possibly being TRBD2 (6 bases). The CDR3 is made up of 17 amino acids. V lost 4 bases and J lost 4, with 19 bases in between. Per the germline V gene, CDR1 is KGHDR and CDR2 is SFDVKD. CDR3 DNA sequence: TGTGCCACCAGTGACCGGCCCCGGGGACTCCAATACAATGAGCAGTTCTTC. Translated: CATSDRPRGLQYNEQFF.

The CDR3 is CASSPSRRSNNEQFF. CDR3 bases: TGTGCCAGCAGTCCCAGCCGGCGGAGTAACAATGAGCAGTTCTTC. The chain joins TRBV12-3 or TRBV12-4 to TRBJ2-1; no firm D call. The CDR3 is 15 amino acids. Trimming left V 5 bases short and J 5 bases short, with 16 bases between.

This clonotype was recorded many times. The gene calls are TRBV7-9 and TRBJ2-3; D is perhaps TRBD1 or TRBD2 (5 bases each). Germline CDR1 is SEHNR and CDR2 is FQNEAQ (reference sequence). The CDR3 is made up of 14 amino acids. Trimming took off 3 bases at V and 5 bases at J, with 12 bases between the two ends. CDR3 sequence reads: CASSLGTEGDTQYF. The CDR3 DNA sequence: TGTGCCAGCAGCTTGGGGACGGAAGGAGATACGCAGTATTTT.

There are many counts of this clonotype. The chain joins TRBV7-8 to TRBJ1-2; TRBD1 matches 7 bases. There are 15 residues in the CDR3. In germline, CDR1 is SGHVS, CDR2 FQNEAQ. Trimming at V came to 5 bases and at J to 2 bases, leaving 8 bases not matched to a gene. The CDR3 region is CASSAPGQRNYGYTF. DNA of the CDR3: TGTGCCAGCAGCGCCCCGGGACAGCGCAACTATGGCTACACCTTC. Filled out from reference TRBV7-8 and TRBJ1-2, the complete variable domain reads GAGVSQSPRYKVAKRGQDVALRCDPISGHVSLFWYQQALGQGPEFLTYFQNEAQLDKSGLPSDRFFAERPEGSVSTLKIQRTQQEDSAVYLCASSAPGQRNYGYTFGSGTRLTVV.

There are many counts of this clonotype. This chain connects TRBV19 to TRBJ1-2; D not certain. CDR3 length equals 15 residues. V was clipped by 0 bases and J by 1 base, with 9 bases between them. The germline gives CDR1 LNHDA, CDR2 SQIVND (reference sequence). CDR3 coding DNA: TGTGCCAGTAGTATAGAGGCCGGTGATAACTATGGCTACACCTTC. Amino acid sequence: CASSIEAGDNYGYTF.

The chain couples TRBV6-1 to TRBJ2-3; 16 bases are a match to TRBD2. Germline V gene sequence: CDR1 MNHNS, CDR2 SASEGT. There are 19 residues in the CDR3. V was clipped by 6 bases and J by 0 bases; unmatched bases: 9. CDR3 coding DNA: TGTGCCAGCAGGGACCCCGGGACTAGCGGGAGGGCTAGCACAGATACGCAGTATTTT. Translated: CASRDPGTSGRASTDTQYF.

This clonotype was seen at least ten times. The chain joins TRBV5-1 to TRBJ2-1, with 7 bases matching TRBD2. The junction had 5 bases not matched to a gene; V was cut back by 1 base and J by 4 bases. The CDR3 covers 15 residues. Per germline, CDR1 SGHRS and CDR2 YFSETQ. The CDR3 sequence is CASSLSGGEYNEQFF. The CDR3, as DNA: TGCGCCAGCAGCTTGAGTGGGGGGGAGTACAATGAGCAGTTCTTC.

This clonotype showed up many times. The V and J genes are TRBV3-1 and TRBJ2-7, with 11 positions matching TRBD2. Losses at the gene ends were 0 bases for V and 5 bases for J; bases not matched to a gene: 6. Germline assignment: CDR1 LGHDT and CDR2 YNNKEL (reference sequence). The CDR3 runs 16 residues. CDR3 sequence reads: CASSQEGASGRHEQYF. The CDR3 nucleotides read TGTGCCAGCAGCCAAGAGGGGGCTAGCGGGAGGCACGAGCAGTACTTC.

This clonotype was picked up many times. J is TRBJ2-5 and V is TRBV5-3, with 7 bases identical to TRBD2. TRBV5-3 is marked as an open reading frame, function uncertain. V shed 8 bases, J shed 5 bases, and the junction held 12 bases outside the gene matches. CDR3 length: 14 amino acids. CDR3 coding DNA: TGTGCCAGCAGCCGACCCGGACTAGAGGAGACCCAGTACTTC. It codes for CASSRPGLEETQYF.

This clonotype was seen ten or more times. The V and J genes are TRBV6-8 and TRBJ2-7, with D perhaps TRBD1 (6 bases). The CDR3 covers 15 residues. V was pared by 4 bases and J by 7 bases, with 20 bases between. In germline, CDR1 is MNHGY, CDR2 SAAAGT. The CDR3 region has the DNA TGTGCCAGCAGTTTAGCCGGGACACGGACGGGAGAGCAGTACTTC. This codes for CASSLAGTRTGEQYF.

This clonotype was found many times. This chain uses TRBV2 with TRBJ2-1; TRBD2 agrees at 8 bases. V trimming: 10 bases; J trimming: 7 bases; junction bases outside the gene matches: 9. This CDR3 is built from 13 residues. Germline V gives CDR1 SNHLY, CDR2 FYNNEI. The CDR3 nucleotides read TGTGCCACGGGGATAGCGGGGTTAAATGAGCAGTTCTTC. This gives the protein CATGIAGLNEQFF.

The table lists this clonotype with many counts. The genes are TRBV10-3 and TRBJ2-2; D not certain. V dropped 1 base and J dropped 6 bases, with 3 bases sitting between them. Germline lookup yields CDR1 ENHRY and CDR2 SYGVKD. The CDR3 has 12 amino acids. Here the CDR3 DNA reads TGTGCCATCAGTGAGTTCGCCGGGGAGCTGTTTTTT. This gives the protein CAISEFAGELFF.

This clonotype was counted many times. The rearrangement links TRBV14 to TRBJ1-4; D is ambiguous. The CDR3 runs 14 residues. The germline V and J ends were trimmed by 1 base and 8 bases, with 11 bases remaining between them. In germline, CDR1 is SGHDN, CDR2 FVKESK. The CDR3 region is CASSQGGIIEKLFF. In DNA, the CDR3 is TGTGCCAGCAGCCAAGGCGGGATAATAGAAAAACTGTTTTTT.

This clonotype was observed many times. The rearrangement links TRBV2 to TRBJ1-5; 7 positions agree with TRBD1. Germline values: CDR1 SNHLY, CDR2 FYNNEI. The J segment lost 6 bases and the V segment lost 6 bases, leaving 8 bases of the junction unmatched. The CDR3 has 14 amino acids. The CDR3 nucleotides are TGTGCCAGCAGGAGTGGTAGGGGGCCTCAGCCCCAGCATTTT. This codes for CASRSGRGPQPQHF.

This clonotype was recorded many times. The V call is TRBV10-3, the J call TRBJ1-5, with TRBD1 as a possible D gene (6 bases). Germline V gene lookup returns CDR1 ENHRY and CDR2 SYGVKD. The CDR3 extends over 14 amino acids. Trimming pared 0 bases from V and 6 bases from J, leaving 9 bases between. The CDR3 DNA is TGTGCCATCAGTGAGTCGGGGGGCTCTCAGCCCCAGCATTTT. It translates to CAISESGGSQPQHF.

This clonotype was detected many times. V is TRBV6-8 and J is TRBJ2-7; perhaps TRBD2 as D (5 bases). The germline V gene has CDR1 MNHGY and CDR2 SAAAGT. V lost 6 bases and J lost 7, with 19 bases in between. The CDR3 runs 14 residues. As DNA, the CDR3 is TGTGCCAGCAGCCCACTAGGGAACTCGGAGGAGCAGTACTTC. It yields the protein CASSPLGNSEEQYF.

This clonotype was observed at least ten times. This chain joins TRBV5-1 and TRBJ2-5, with 8 bases lining up with TRBD2. Germline values: CDR1 SGHRS, CDR2 YFSETQ. V dropped 4 bases and J dropped 1; count of bases not matched to a gene: 9. The CDR3 spans 16 residues. The CDR3 loop reads CASSQSLAGGQETQYF. CDR3 nucleotide sequence: TGCGCCAGCAGCCAATCCCTAGCGGGTGGCCAAGAGACCCAGTACTTC.

V is TRBV28 and J is TRBJ2-1; possibly TRBD2 for D (5 bases). The germline CDR1 and CDR2 sequences are MDHEN and SYDVKM. The CDR3 has 13 residues. V was cut by 0 bases and J by 7 bases, with 7 bases left in between. The CDR3 spells CASSLWGGNEQFF. The CDR3 region has the DNA TGTGCCAGCAGTTTATGGGGCGGGAATGAGCAGTTCTTC.

This clonotype has ten or more counts. The chain uses TRBV11-2 and TRBJ1-1; D uncertain. The ends were cut back, 5 bases at V and 1 base at J, with 8 bases in the middle. CDR3 length: 13 residues. Germline CDR1 and CDR2: SGHAT and FQNNGV. CDR3 sequence reads: CASSHTENTEAFF. The CDR3 DNA reads as TGTGCCAGCAGCCATACAGAGAACACTGAAGCTTTCTTT.

This clonotype was counted only a few times. V usage is TRBV28 and J usage is TRBJ2-5; a possible D gene is TRBD2 (6 bases). The V end was cut by 6 bases, the J end by 5 bases, with 16 bases between. Looked up from germline, CDR1 is MDHEN and CDR2 is SYDVKM. The CDR3 loop spans 14 amino acids. The CDR3 sequence: CASSPGGLAETQYF. The CDR3 nucleotides read TGTGCCAGCAGCCCCGGAGGCCTAGCGGAGACCCAGTACTTC.

This clonotype has at least ten counts. The rearrangement uses TRBV4-1 and TRBJ1-1, with a possible D match to TRBD1 (5 bases). Trimming shortened V by 6 bases and J by 3 bases, and 14 bases separated the two germline ends. Germline V lookup: CDR1 MGHRA, CDR2 YSYEKL. The CDR3 runs to 14 residues. The CDR3, as DNA: TGCGCCAGCAGGGCTTCGGACATATACACTGAAGCTTTCTTT. Protein product: CASRASDIYTEAFF.

This clonotype was observed at least ten times. The rearrangement links TRBV19 to TRBJ2-1; 8 nucleotides match TRBD2. V lost 3 bases to trimming and J lost 7 bases; unmatched junction nucleotides: 17. From germline, CDR1 is LNHDA and CDR2 SQIVND (reference sequence). The CDR3 covers 18 residues. The CDR3 protein is CASSIPVRTSIGGNEQFF. The CDR3 DNA reads TGTGCCAGTAGTATCCCTGTTCGGACTAGCATCGGTGGAAATGAGCAGTTCTTC.

This clonotype was observed at least ten times. The chain couples TRBV27 to TRBJ2-5; 9 bases line up with TRBD1. The germline V gene encodes CDR1 MNHEY and CDR2 SMNVEV (reference sequence). The CDR3 contains 15 residues. Losses at the gene ends were 0 bases for V and 3 bases for J; bases not matched to a gene: 2. DNA for the CDR3: TGTGCCAGCAGTTTATCAACAGGGGGCAAAGAGACCCAGTACTTC. Translating gives CASSLSTGGKETQYF.